The clone carrying this T cell receptor (beta chain) was recorded once. Its target is unknown. The trim removed 5 bases at V and 4 bases at J, leaving 9 bases unmatched. Germline CDR1 is MDHEN and CDR2 is SYDVKM. CDR3 length equals 16 residues. This specimen belongs to a study of regulatory T cells in long-lasting Graves disease. Study results and caveats: Persistent disease showed a preference for TRBV28, TRBJ1-2 and TRBJ2-5.

Arm-PCR of CDR3 regions and iRepertoire HTBI primers were the basis on which TCR beta libraries were built. TCRdb reprocessed the multiplex PCR reads via MiXCR and lists one record per CDR3 protein. The sample carries about half a million distinct CDR3 sequences, approximately 22% recorded once. Specified time point: persistent/refractory GD, antithyroid drugs over 5 years with positive TRAb. From RNA extracted from PBMCs, the TCR library was made. This receptor was taken from a female donor with Graves disease. The V and J genes are TRBV28 and TRBJ2-1, with 9 bases identical to TRBD1. Sequencing was performed on peripheral blood mononuclear cells (PBMCs), taken when the disease was refractory, from a patient treated with antithyroid drugs. CDR3 in DNA: TGTGCCAGCAGTATGTCACAGGGGGCAAGGTACAATGAGCAGTTCTTC. Translation: CASSMSQGARYNEQFF.